This T cell receptor beta chain was obtained from a study of siplizumab effects on memory and regulatory T cells. CDR3 size: 12 residues. Trimming cost V 4 bases and J 5 bases, with 12 bases left between them. Germline V gene lookup returns CDR1 GTSNPN and CDR2 SVGIG (reference sequence). This clone was seen only once. Its cognate antigen is unknown. The repertoire was sequenced with immunoSEQ multiplex PCR; TCRdb's copy has only in-frame clones and lacks some. Of about 64,000 clones detected, 90% to 98% appear once; the ten largest clones hold more than 0.095%. Overall study findings and caveats: Treg-derived clones made up an average of about 68% of mappable alloreactive CD4+ clones with siplizumab and roughly 25% in controls. An assignable naive or memory phenotype was lacking in roughly 75-95% of proliferating CD4+ or CD8+ clones.

Material: naive CD8+ T cells sorted from blood. J is TRBJ2-7 and V is TRBV30; D is perhaps TRBD2 (5 bases). The receptor comes from a human donor in good health. Written as DNA, the CDR3 is TGTGCCTGGACACTCCGGGAAGACGAGCAGTACTTC. Translating it yields CAWTLREDEQYF.